This TCR beta chain was identified in a study of radiation and T cells in renal cell carcinoma. Overall study context: Nephrectomy followed 15 Gy stereotactic body radiation by 4 weeks.

From germline, CDR1 is SGHVS and CDR2 FNYEAQ. V dropped 6 bases and J dropped 0 bases, with 4 bases sitting between them. The CDR3 consists of 12 residues. Only in-frame clones appear in the TCRdb table, and some are missing; sequencing was by immunoSEQ multiplex PCR. This sample carries roughly 130,000 clones, 81% of them seen once, and the ten largest clones take around 2%. This clone has just one count. Specified time point: blood 2 weeks post-SBRT. Treatment denoted: 15 Gy SBRT to primary tumor, nephrectomy 4 weeks later. Radiation-treated patients gave blood at baseline, week 2 and week 4. The patient's renal cell carcinoma had clear cell pathology.

The clonotype originates from a woman aged 55-69 years with renal cell carcinoma. The V gene is TRBV7-6, the J gene TRBJ2-3; D remains unclear. The material was blood, obtained from a patient whose treatment included radiotherapy and nephrectomy. As DNA, the CDR3 is TGTGCCAGCAGTTATAGCACAGATACGCAGTATTTT. Its protein product is CASSYSTDTQYF.